Listed below are T cell receptor beta chains from one sample, sequenced in a study of OX40 agonist ivuxolimab in advanced cancers. TCRdb keeps only in-frame clones here, not all; method: immunoSEQ multiplex PCR. The sample lists about 94,000 clones, over 75% occurring once. The starting material was CD4+ or CD8+ T cells sorted from blood, obtained in a trial of the OX40 agonist ivuxolimab. These receptors all stem from an adult with an advanced solid tumor such as melanoma, head and neck, liver or kidney cancer. Each CDR3 is given with its conserved first and last residue. D genes are given only for firm matches. The listing skips clone size in some rows; elsewhere it reads once, few, many or a size class.

D	size	J	V	CDR3	DNA
TRBD1	-	TRBJ1-4	TRBV18	CASSSRTGLNEKLFF	TGTGCCAGCTCATCAAGGACAGGTCTTAATGAAAAACTGTTTTTT
-	-	TRBJ2-2	TRBV2	CASSEGDSGATGELFF	TGTGCCAGCAGTGAGGGGGACAGCGGGGCCACCGGGGAGCTGTTTTTT
-	-	TRBJ2-4	TRBV5-1	CASSLLAGKNIQYF	TGCGCCAGCAGCTTGTTGGCAGGCAAAAACATTCAGTACTTC
-	-	TRBJ1-6	TRBV7-9	CASSRDTNNSPLHF	TGTGCCAGCAGCCGTGACACTAATAATTCACCCCTCCACTTT
-	-	TRBJ2-7	TRBV18	CASSPREGPYEQYF	TGTGCCAGCTCACCCAGGGAAGGGCCCTACGAGCAGTACTTC
-	-	TRBJ2-5	TRBV11-3	CASSLDPWETQYF	TGTGCCAGCAGCTTAGATCCTTGGGAGACCCAGTACTTC
TRBD2	-	TRBJ2-1	TRBV5-6	CASSLVLRGGNEQFF	TGTGCCAGCAGCTTGGTTTTGCGGGGGGGTAATGAGCAGTTCTTC
-	-	TRBJ2-7	TRBV6-4	CASSDRGGGNYEQYF	TGTGCCAGCAGTGACCGCGGTGGAGGAAACTACGAGCAGTACTTC
-	-	TRBJ2-7	TRBV18	CASSPPRGRAYEQYF	TGTGCCAGCTCACCACCACGGGGGCGCGCCTACGAGCAGTACTTC
TRBD1	-	TRBJ1-1	TRBV2	CAGRQGLVEAFF	TGTGCCGGACGACAGGGACTTGTTGAAGCTTTCTTT
-	-	TRBJ2-3	TRBV19	CASSAGASTDTQYF	TGTGCCAGTAGCGCGGGCGCTAGCACAGATACGCAGTATTTT
-	-	TRBJ1-5	TRBV7-3	CASSLMMWQRGNQPQHF	TGTGCCAGCAGCTTAATGATGTGGCAACGAGGCAATCAGCCCCAGCATTTT
TRBD2	-	TRBJ2-7	TRBV19	CASSIQGGGSYEQYF	TGTGCCAGTAGTATTCAAGGCGGGGGGTCCTACGAGCAGTACTTC
-	-	TRBJ2-7	TRBV6-6	CASSYVNRGTYEQYF	TGTGCCAGCAGTTACGTTAACAGAGGAACCTACGAGCAGTACTTC
-	-	TRBJ1-6	TRBV25-1	CASSEYQGLSPLHF	TGTGCCAGCAGTGAATATCAGGGATTGTCACCCCTCCACTTT
-	-	TRBJ1-4	TRBV5-1	CASSPGGTVANEKLFF	TGCGCCAGCAGCCCCGGAGGGACGGTGGCTAATGAAAAACTGTTTTTT
-	-	TRBJ2-3	TRBV6-1	CASSELATQYF	TGTGCCAGCAGTGAACTTGCTACGCAGTATTTT
-	-	TRBJ2-1	TRBV12-1	CASSTRDSRSLNEQFF	TGTGCCAGCAGCACCCGGGACAGTCGTTCTCTCAATGAGCAGTTCTTC
TRBD2	-	TRBJ2-3	TRBV2	CASTERGATSTDTQYF	TGTGCCAGCACTGAGCGGGGGGCGACTAGCACAGATACGCAGTATTTT
-	few	TRBJ2-7	TRBV12-5	CASGLQGNEQYF	TGTGCTAGTGGTTTGCAAGGGAATGAGCAGTACTTC
-	-	TRBJ2-5	TRBV7-9	CASSFPGQQVTQYF	TGTGCCAGCAGCTTTCCTGGGCAACAGGTGACCCAGTACTTC
-	-	TRBJ1-1	TRBV19	CASSIFPGLNTEAFF	TGTGCCAGTAGTATATTTCCGGGGTTGAACACTGAAGCTTTCTTT
-	-	TRBJ1-3	TRBV19	CGSGWASGNTIYF	TGTGGGTCAGGCTGGGCCTCTGGAAACACCATATATTTT
-	-	TRBJ1-6	TRBV27	CASSPYRDTSPLHF	TGTGCCAGCAGTCCATACCGGGACACCTCACCCCTCCACTTT
TRBD2	-	TRBJ2-1	TRBV5-4	CASSPSGGPRDEQFF	TGTGCCAGCAGCCCTAGCGGGGGGCCCAGAGATGAGCAGTTCTTC
-	-	TRBJ2-3	TRBV21-1	CASSKALVRGGDTDTQYF	TGTGCCAGCAGCAAAGCGCTCGTCAGGGGGGGGGACACAGATACGCAGTATTTT
-	few	TRBJ1-1	TRBV7-9	CASSSDRLNTEAFF	TGTGCCAGCAGCTCGGACAGACTGAACACTGAAGCTTTCTTT
TRBD2	-	TRBJ2-1	TRBV5-6	CASSLKNSGGRNEQFF	TGTGCCAGCAGCTTGAAGAATAGCGGGGGTCGGAATGAGCAGTTCTTC
-	-	TRBJ1-2	TRBV14	CASSQGRRGYTF	TGTGCCAGCAGCCAAGGCCGGAGAGGCTACACCTTC
-	-	TRBJ2-6	TRBV7-8	CASSFEVSGANVLTF	TGTGCCAGCAGCTTTGAGGTTTCTGGGGCCAACGTCCTGACTTTC
TRBD1	-	TRBJ2-7	TRBV6-1	CASSDGQGKSYEQYF	TGTGCCAGCAGTGACGGACAGGGGAAATCCTACGAGCAGTACTTC
TRBD2	-	TRBJ2-2	TRBV7-9	CASSLGREHTGELFF	TGTGCCAGCAGCTTAGGGCGGGAGCACACCGGGGAGCTGTTTTTT
TRBD2	-	TRBJ2-3	TRBV15	CATSRDRQRGVTDTQYF	TGTGCCACCAGCAGAGATCGCCAGCGGGGGGTCACAGATACGCAGTATTTT
-	-	TRBJ2-7	TRBV5-1	CASSLDATAYEQYF	TGCGCCAGCAGCTTGGATGCCACAGCCTACGAGCAGTACTTC
-	few	TRBJ1-4	TRBV18	CASSPTPDLGKLFF	TGTGCCAGCTCACCAACCCCCGATTTGGGAAAACTGTTTTTT
-	-	TRBJ2-7	TRBV6-5	CASSFGYEQYF	TGTGCCAGCAGTTTCGGATACGAGCAGTACTTC
TRBD1	-	TRBJ2-1	TRBV18	CASSHAETGVSYNEQFF	TGTGCCAGCTCCCACGCGGAGACAGGGGTCTCCTACAATGAGCAGTTCTTC
-	-	TRBJ1-6	TRBV7-2	CASSLGGGGSPLHF	TGTGCCAGCAGCTTGGGGGGAGGGGGTTCACCCCTCCACTTT
-	-	TRBJ1-1	TRBV29-1	CTVREGNTEAFF	TGCACTGTACGGGAGGGGAACACTGAAGCTTTCTTT
-	-	TRBJ1-3	TRBV4-1	CASSQSGEVWNTIYF	TGCGCCAGCAGCCAATCGGGAGAAGTATGGAACACCATATATTTT
TRBD2	-	TRBJ2-2	TRBV6-4	CASSSAGGLNTGELFF	TGTGCCAGCAGTTCGGCGGGGGGCCTGAACACCGGGGAGCTGTTTTTT
-	once	TRBJ1-2	TRBV6-5	CASSVGGIYGYTF	TGTGCCAGCAGTGTTGGGGGGATCTATGGCTACACCTTC
-	-	TRBJ2-7	TRBV5-4	CASWAWGASYEQYF	TGTGCCAGCTGGGCATGGGGCGCCTCCTACGAGCAGTACTTC
-	few	TRBJ1-5	TRBV4-2	CASSQDEYSNQPQHF	TGTGCCAGCAGCCAAGATGAGTATAGCAATCAGCCCCAGCATTTT
-	-	TRBJ1-2	TRBV6-6	CASSYSGYGYTF	TGTGCCAGCAGTTACTCTGGCTATGGCTACACCTTC
-	-	TRBJ1-1	TRBV14	CASSPGVNTEAFF	TGTGCCAGCAGCCCCGGTGTGAACACTGAAGCTTTCTTT
-	-	TRBJ1-2	TRBV2	CASSEGGLGGYTF	TGTGCCAGCAGTGAGGGGGGGTTAGGTGGCTACACCTTC
-	-	TRBJ1-1	TRBV30	CAWTRNTEAFF	TGTGCCTGGACCCGGAATACTGAAGCTTTCTTT
TRBD1	once	TRBJ1-1	TRBV25-1	CASIRTGMTEAFF	TGTGCCAGCATCCGGACAGGGATGACTGAAGCTTTCTTT
-	-	TRBJ1-3	TRBV5-6	CASSLDRQSSGNTIYF	TGTGCCAGCAGCTTGGATCGTCAGAGCTCTGGAAACACCATATATTTT
TRBD1	-	TRBJ1-3	TRBV2	CASSVQGASGNTIYF	TGTGCCAGCAGTGTTCAGGGGGCATCTGGAAACACCATATATTTT
-	few	TRBJ1-2	TRBV7-6	CASSLEPGYGYTF	TGTGCCAGCAGCTTAGAACCCGGCTATGGCTACACCTTC
-	-	TRBJ2-3	TRBV9	CASSVVARGRADTQYF	TGTGCCAGCAGCGTAGTCGCACGGGGGCGCGCAGATACGCAGTATTTT